The 30 T cell receptor beta chains given below trace back to one sample, sequenced in a study of blood T cell repertoires in COVID-19. TCRdb's table, derived via immunoSEQ multiplex PCR, lists solely in-frame clones and lacks some. The data hold more than 250,000 clones, with 80% to 90% observed a single time. Sequenced input: PBMCs or T cells enriched from blood (not recorded which). The receptors shown here come from a man in his thirties or forties who had recovered from COVID-19.

The V gene is TRBV5-4, the J gene TRBJ2-3; the match to TRBD2 covers 9 bases. This CDR3 has 17 residues. Germline trimming cut 4 bases from V and 4 bases from J; bases unmatched to any gene: 13. Looked up from germline, CDR1 is SGHNT and CDR2 is YYREEE (reference sequence). The CDR3 reads CASSDRAGGGAADTQYF. CDR3 nucleotides: TGTGCCAGCAGCGACCGGGCCGGCGGGGGGGCAGCAGATACGCAGTATTTT.

The V gene is TRBV9, the J gene TRBJ2-2; 8 bases are a match to TRBD1. V was pared by 0 bases and J by 7 bases, with 5 bases of the junction left unmatched. This CDR3 spans 15 amino acids. The germline CDR1 and CDR2 sequences are SGDLS and YYNGEE. Written as DNA, the CDR3 is TGTGCCAGCAGCGTAGGGGCAGGGGGCGTCGGGGAGCTGTTTTTT. Its translation: CASSVGAGGVGELFF.

The J gene is TRBJ2-1, the V gene TRBV5-1; 11 bases align to TRBD1. From germline, CDR1 is SGHRS and CDR2 YFSETQ. The CDR3 has 15 amino acids. V lost 8 bases and J lost 9; bases outside the gene matches: 13. The CDR3 region has the DNA TGCGCCAGTCGGAAATCCGGGACAGGGGGTAGTGAGCAGTTCTTC. Its translation: CASRKSGTGGSEQFF.

V usage is TRBV7-2 and J usage is TRBJ2-7; maybe TRBD1 (5 bases). The length of the CDR3 is 13 residues. CDR1 is SGHTA, CDR2 FQGNSA, per germline. V was pared by 4 bases and J by 2 bases, with 9 bases between. CDR3 bases: TGTGCCAGCAGCTCACAGGTTACCTACGAGCAGTACTTC. It translates to CASSSQVTYEQYF. The complete variable domain, with remaining parts taken from reference TRBV7-2 and TRBJ2-7, reads GAGVSQSPSNKVTEKGKDVELRCDPISGHTALYWYRQSLGQGLEFLIYFQGNSAPDKSGLPSDRFSAERTGGSVSTLTIQRTQQEDSAVYLCASSSQVTYEQYFGPGTRLTVT.

The chain joins TRBV27 to TRBJ2-1; weak D call: TRBD1 (6 bases). This CDR3 comprises 15 residues. Germline V gene sequence: CDR1 MNHEY, CDR2 SMNVEV (reference sequence). V was pared by 5 bases and J by 4 bases, with 15 bases between. In DNA form, the CDR3 reads TGTGCCAGCAGTCCGACAGGCCCAAGGTACAATGAGCAGTTCTTC. It yields the protein CASSPTGPRYNEQFF.

This rearrangement joins TRBV3-1 (or the pseudogene TRBV3-2) to TRBJ1-2, with 7 bases fitting TRBD1. The CDR3 is 12 amino acids. The germline V gene has CDR1 LGHDT and CDR2 YNNKEL (reference sequence). Trimming at V came to 4 bases and at J to 6 bases, leaving 2 bases not matched to a gene. The CDR3 DNA follows: TGTGCCAGCAGCCCCGGACAGGATGGCTACACCTTC. This sequence encodes CASSPGQDGYTF.

This rearrangement joins TRBV7-2 to TRBJ1-2; 8 bases map to TRBD1. The CDR3 has 13 amino acids. V was pared by 3 bases and J by 4 bases, with 1 base of the junction left unmatched. CDR1 and CDR2 from the germline V gene are SGHTA and FQGNSA. For the CDR3, the DNA is TGTGCCAGCAGCTTCGGGACAGGCTATGGCTACACCTTC. Its translation: CASSFGTGYGYTF.

The chain employs TRBV9 and TRBJ1-2; TRBD1 matches 7 bases. CDR1 and CDR2 from the germline V gene are SGDLS and YYNGEE. Germline trimming cut 4 bases from V and 6 bases from J; bases unmatched to any gene: 15. This CDR3 has 16 residues. CDR3 protein: CASSHTTGVSDHGYTF. The CDR3 DNA reads TGTGCCAGCAGCCACACCACAGGGGTTAGCGATCATGGCTACACCTTC.

The chain joins TRBV29-1 to TRBJ2-1, with 15 bases lining up with TRBD2. The germline CDR1 and CDR2 sequences are SQVTM and ANQGSEA. The V segment lost 4 bases and the J segment 7 bases; nucleotides outside the gene matches: 8. The CDR3 runs 16 residues. This chain's CDR3 is CSVGGTSGGPWNEQFF. The CDR3 region has the DNA TGCAGCGTTGGAGGGACTAGCGGGGGGCCCTGGAATGAGCAGTTCTTC.

The CDR3 spells CASSIAGGHFPNEQFF. DNA of the CDR3: TGCGCCAGCAGTATAGCGGGGGGCCACTTCCCAAATGAGCAGTTCTTC. V usage is TRBV5-1 and J usage is TRBJ2-1; 10 bases match TRBD2. The CDR3 contains 16 residues. Trimming cost V 5 bases and J 7 bases; bases outside gene matches: 12. Germline V gene data show CDR1 as SGHRS and CDR2 as YFSETQ.

The genes are TRBV2 and TRBJ1-5; TRBD1 agrees at 7 bases. V shed 7 bases, J shed 7 bases, and the junction held 7 bases outside the gene matches. This CDR3 is 13 amino acids long. CDR1 and CDR2 from the germline V gene are SNHLY and FYNNEI. DNA of the CDR3: TGTGCCAGCAAGGGGCAGGGGGAACAGCCCCAGCATTTT. Amino acid sequence: CASKGQGEQPQHF.

V and J are TRBV12-3 or TRBV12-4 and TRBJ1-1; D gene unclear. This CDR3 is 12 amino acids long. V was clipped by 4 bases and J by 4 bases, with 7 bases between them. The CDR3 sequence: CASSWEGTEAFF. DNA for the CDR3: TGTGCCAGCAGTTGGGAGGGCACTGAAGCTTTCTTT.

The chain couples TRBV9 to TRBJ2-7; D may be TRBD2 (7 bases). There are 15 residues in the CDR3. CDR1 and CDR2 (germline): SGDLS, YYNGEE. With 3 bases removed from V and 4 bases from J, the gap between germline ends came to 17 bases. The CDR3: CASSEGGGFVYEQYF. The CDR3 DNA sequence: TGTGCCAGCAGCGAGGGCGGGGGCTTTGTGTACGAGCAGTACTTC.

V gene TRBV6-5 combines with J gene TRBJ2-7; D remains unclear. The CDR3 loop spans 15 amino acids. Germline CDR1 MNHEY, CDR2 SVGAGI. Trimming removed 0 bases at V and 3 bases at J, with 12 bases between. CDR3 amino acids: CASSYSSLSIYEQYF. CDR3 nucleotide sequence: TGTGCCAGCAGTTACTCGTCCCTGAGCATCTACGAGCAGTACTTC.

The chain employs TRBV12-5 and TRBJ2-7, with D unresolved. The CDR3 contains 14 residues. V lost 4 bases, J lost 6 bases, and 16 bases lay in between. Per the germline V gene, CDR1 is LGHNT and CDR2 is FRNRAP. The CDR3 DNA is TGTGCTAGTGGTTCCGGCCCCGATACAGCCGAGCAGTACTTC. It codes for CASGSGPDTAEQYF.

This rearrangement joins TRBV27 to TRBJ2-1, with TRBD1 matching 9 bases. CDR3 length: 15 residues. V was clipped by 4 bases and J by 1 base; unmatched bases: 2. Germline assignment: CDR1 MNHEY and CDR2 SMNVEV (reference sequence). The CDR3 DNA reads TGTGCCAGCAGTTGGACAGGGGCTTCCTACAATGAGCAGTTCTTC. Translation: CASSWTGASYNEQFF.

CDR3 in DNA: TGTGCCAGCGAGGAACCGGGGGGTAATGAAAAACTGTTTTTT. This translates into CASEEPGGNEKLFF. The rearrangement uses TRBV28 and TRBJ1-4; TRBD1 might be the D (5 bases). The V and J ends lost 8 bases and 4 bases respectively, with 14 bases between them. The CDR3 extends over 14 amino acids. CDR1 and CDR2 from the germline V gene are MDHEN and SYDVKM.

The CDR3 region is CASSIGRSQGYTGELFF. As DNA, the CDR3 is TGTGCCAGTAGTATAGGGCGGTCACAGGGGTACACCGGGGAGCTGTTTTTT. This chain links TRBV19 with TRBJ2-2; 7 nucleotides agree with TRBD1. J lost 3 bases, V lost 1 base, and 8 bases had no gene match. In germline, CDR1 is LNHDA, CDR2 SQIVND (reference sequence). CDR3 size: 17 residues.

V and J are TRBV13 and TRBJ2-5; 7 bases are a match to TRBD1. Unmatched junction bases numbered 4, after V lost 5 bases and J lost 1 base. The CDR3 covers 14 residues. The V gene's germline CDR1 is PRHDT and CDR2 FYEKMQ (reference sequence). Here the CDR3 reads CASSLWDSQETQYF. Written as DNA, the CDR3 is TGTGCCAGCAGCCTATGGGACAGCCAAGAGACCCAGTACTTC. Together with reference TRBV13 and TRBJ2-5, the CDR3 gives the full variable domain: AAGVIQSPRHLIKEKRETATLKCYPIPRHDTVYWYQQGPGQDPQFLISFYEKMQSDKGSIPDRFSAQQFSDYHSELNMSSLELGDSALYFCASSLWDSQETQYFGPGTRLLVL.

The CDR3 reads CASSLGSGQGYEQYF. CDR3 nucleotide sequence: TGTGCCAGCAGCTTAGGTAGCGGACAGGGGTACGAGCAGTACTTC. The rearrangement uses TRBV7-6 and TRBJ2-7; 9 bases align to TRBD1. The germline CDR1 and CDR2 sequences are SGHVS and FNYEAQ. The CDR3 contains 15 residues. V dropped 1 base and J dropped 4; count of bases not matched to a gene: 5. Filled out from reference TRBV7-6 and TRBJ2-7, the complete variable domain reads GAGVSQSPRYKVTKRGQDVALRCDPISGHVSLYWYRQALGQGPEFLTYFNYEAQQDKSGLPNDRFSAERPEGSISTLTIQRTEQRDSAMYRCASSLGSGQGYEQYFGPGTRLTVT.

Comments on this clone: The same CDR3 is also encoded by other DNA sequences in this sample. This chain's CDR3 is CASSEGAGGYGYTF. In nucleotides, the CDR3 is TGTGCCAGCAGTGAAGGCGCGGGGGGATATGGCTACACCTTC. The rearrangement joins TRBV6-4 to TRBJ1-2; the D gene is possibly TRBD1 (5 bases). The germline V gene encodes CDR1 MRHNA and CDR2 SNTAGT. The CDR3 consists of 14 residues. V was pared by 3 bases and J by 5 bases, with 13 bases between.

This sequence joins TRBV12-3 or TRBV12-4 and TRBJ1-2, with TRBD1 matching 9 bases. J lost 8 bases, V lost 7 bases, and 5 bases had no gene match. There are 12 residues in the CDR3. The CDR3 DNA reads as TGTGCCAGCACTCGACAGGGGGGCGGCTACACCTTC. Amino acids: CASTRQGGGYTF.

This chain links TRBV7-6 with TRBJ2-2, with 11 nucleotides matching TRBD2. Germline V gives CDR1 SGHVS, CDR2 FNYEAQ. The CDR3 extends over 15 amino acids. The ends lost 4 bases at V and 5 bases at J; junction bases unmatched: 3. Here the CDR3 reads CASSSGLAVTGELFF. The CDR3, as DNA: TGTGCCAGCAGCTCGGGACTAGCGGTGACCGGGGAGCTGTTTTTT.

This rearrangement joins TRBV2 to TRBJ1-2; 7 bases fit TRBD1. The germline V gene encodes CDR1 SNHLY and CDR2 FYNNEI. With V trimmed by 6 bases and J by 4 bases, 11 bases remained unmatched. The CDR3 covers 15 residues. The CDR3 reads CASRRQGGGSYGYTF. The CDR3 coding sequence is TGTGCCAGCAGACGACAGGGTGGAGGTTCCTATGGCTACACCTTC. Combining the CDR3 with reference TRBV2 and TRBJ1-2 gives the whole variable domain EPEVTQTPSHQVTQMGQEVILRCVPISNHLYFYWYRQILGQKVEFLVSFYNNEISEKSEIFDDQFSVERPDGSNFTLKIRSTKLEDSAMYFCASRRQGGGSYGYTFGSGTRLTVV.

The V call is TRBV11-2, the J call TRBJ2-1; 10 positions match TRBD2. This CDR3 contains 15 residues. The V gene's germline CDR1 is SGHAT and CDR2 FQNNGV. With 4 bases clipped from V and 4 bases from J, the junction kept 4 bases outside the gene matches. As DNA, the CDR3 is TGTGCCAGCAGCTCGATTAGCGGGGGGTACAATGAGCAGTTCTTC. Amino acids: CASSSISGGYNEQFF.

The rearrangement uses TRBV19 and TRBJ1-5; maybe TRBD1 (5 bases). V lost 3 bases and J 4 bases, leaving 13 bases between the germline ends. CDR3 length: 15 amino acids. Germline V gene lookup returns CDR1 LNHDA and CDR2 SQIVND (reference sequence). The CDR3 here is CASSIGGTWNQPQHF. The CDR3 DNA follows: TGTGCCAGTAGTATCGGCGGGACGTGGAATCAGCCCCAGCATTTT.

The rearrangement uses TRBV21-1 and TRBJ1-1; whether TRBD1, the table's D call, matches the DNA was not checked. TRBV21-1 constitutes a pseudogene. The CDR3 loop spans 16 amino acids. In DNA, the CDR3 is TGTGCCAGCAGCCCTCGACAGGGGGGAATGAGCACTGAAGCTTTCTTT. This gives the protein CASSPRQGGMSTEAFF.

V and J are TRBV19 and TRBJ1-1; TRBD1 is a possible D gene (6 bases). The germline gives CDR1 LNHDA, CDR2 SQIVND (reference sequence). The ends were cut back, 4 bases at V and 0 bases at J, with 12 bases in the middle. The CDR3 is made up of 15 amino acids. This CDR3 reads CASSNLDRMNTEAFF. CDR3 nucleotide sequence: TGTGCCAGTAGTAACCTGGACAGAATGAACACTGAAGCTTTCTTT.

This clone has a handful of counts. The chain uses TRBV30 and TRBJ1-2; 7 nucleotides align to TRBD1. Germline V gene sequence: CDR1 GTSNPN, CDR2 SVGIG (reference sequence). Unmatched junction bases numbered 16, after V lost 3 bases and J lost 6 bases. The CDR3 has 16 amino acids. In nucleotides, the CDR3 is TGTGCCTGGAGCGCCGGGACAGCGGATCGGGCTAATGGCTACACCTTC. It is translated as CAWSAGTADRANGYTF.

This chain joins TRBV7-2 and TRBJ2-1, with TRBD2 identical over 9 bases. CDR1 and CDR2 from the germline V gene are SGHTA and FQGNSA. V shed 1 base and J 5 bases; nucleotides not matched to a gene: 12. The CDR3 totals 18 residues. The CDR3 region is CASSLGGTSSFHDNEQFF. The CDR3 nucleotides are TGTGCCAGCAGCTTAGGTGGGACTAGCAGCTTTCACGACAATGAGCAGTTCTTC.